One and the same sample provided the 30 T cell receptor beta chains below, sequenced in a study of identical twins (dated by TCRdb to the mid-2010s). Libraries were made using 5' RACE. Sequencing was performed on an Illumina HiSeq 2000. TCRdb reworked the public reads: Q25 trimming with fastp, MiXCR clone assembly, productive beta chains retained. Here each entry gathers all rows of one CDR3 protein and keeps the most common genes and DNA. This sample has around 530,000 distinct CDR3 sequences in its table, and roughly 15% of those were observed once. The ten largest clones add up to 0.44% of the sample. These data also featured in a second study, about yellow fever vaccine responses in identical twins.

The sample comprised CD4+ T cells sorted from blood. All receptors derive from a woman between 18 and 29 years old in good health.

This clonotype was seen more than once but under ten times. The CDR3 sequence is CATSDLGRGDTQYF. CDR3 sequence (DNA): TGTGCCACCAGTGATTTGGGACGGGGAGATACGCAGTATTTT. The rearrangement links TRBV24-1 to TRBJ2-3; TRBD2 might be the D (5 bases). Per germline, CDR1 KGHDR and CDR2 SFDVKD. V lost 0 bases and J 5 bases, leaving 8 bases between the germline ends. The CDR3 consists of 14 residues.

In its sample, this clonotype was seen a few times. The gene calls are TRBV6-1 and TRBJ1-1, with TRBD1 as a possible D gene (6 bases). Germline CDR1 reads MNHNS; CDR2 reads SASEGT. V was pared by 5 bases and J by 1 base, with 11 bases between. There are 14 residues in the CDR3. This chain's CDR3 is CASSRQVTNTEAFF. As DNA, the CDR3 is TGTGCCAGCAGTCGACAGGTCACGAACACTGAAGCTTTCTTT.

This clonotype was picked up a small number of times. The chain uses TRBV20-1 and TRBJ1-1; D is possibly TRBD1 (5 bases). Trimming took off 4 bases at V and 11 bases at J, with 11 bases between the two ends. Germline lookup yields CDR1 DFQATT and CDR2 SNEGSKA (reference sequence). CDR3 length equals 10 residues. CDR3: CSAMRGGAFF. CDR3 coding DNA: TGCAGTGCTATGCGGGGGGGGGCTTTCTTT.

There are a few counts of this clonotype. The chain recombines TRBV20-1 with TRBJ2-7; D perhaps matches TRBD1 (5 bases). V lost 2 bases and J lost 2, with 13 bases in between. The germline V gene encodes CDR1 DFQATT and CDR2 SNEGSKA (reference sequence). The CDR3 sequence is 14 residues long. The CDR3 sequence: CSARLRWGPYEQYF. The CDR3 bases are TGCAGTGCTAGACTCCGTTGGGGCCCCTACGAGCAGTACTTC.

There are a few counts of this clonotype. The rearrangement links TRBV4-1 to TRBJ1-2, with a tentative D call TRBD1 (6 bases). This CDR3 region has 13 residues. Germline CDR1 reads MGHRA; CDR2 reads YSYEKL. Deletions cut 1 base from V and 5 bases from J, with 8 bases between. Written as DNA, the CDR3 is TGCGCCAGCAGCCAAGGGGACATTTATGGCTACACCTTC. Translated, it gives CASSQGDIYGYTF.

This clonotype turned up a few times. This rearrangement joins TRBV12-3 or TRBV12-4 to TRBJ2-5, with no clear D. This CDR3 has 14 residues. Trimming stripped 6 bases from V and 4 bases from J, with 15 bases between. This CDR3 is CASSIRIDGETQYF. The DNA for the CDR3 is TGTGCCAGCAGCATTAGGATAGACGGAGAGACCCAGTACTTC.

V usage is TRBV18 and J usage is TRBJ2-1; D is possibly TRBD1 or TRBD2 (5 bases each). The length of the CDR3 is 16 residues. The V end lost 3 bases, the J end lost 9 bases, and 21 bases lay between the germline ends. Germline-derived CDR1 and CDR2 are KGHSH and LQKENI. CDR3 sequence reads: CASSPERPGLAPEQFF. The DNA for the CDR3 is TGTGCCAGCTCACCCGAGAGACCGGGGCTAGCTCCTGAGCAGTTCTTC.

This clonotype was seen only a few times. The chain is built from TRBV29-1 and TRBJ2-3, with 10 bases that match TRBD1. The CDR3 has 13 residues. Trimming at V came to 4 bases and at J to 10 bases, leaving 8 bases not matched to a gene. Germline V gives CDR1 SQVTM, CDR2 ANQGSEA. CDR3 residues: CSVGTGGTSAQYF. The CDR3 nucleotides read TGCAGCGTTGGGACAGGGGGGACCTCTGCGCAGTATTTT.

This clonotype came up a few times. J is TRBJ2-1 and V is TRBV24-1, with D uncertain. Trimming took off 7 bases at V and 4 bases at J, with 7 bases between the two ends. From germline, CDR1 is KGHDR and CDR2 SFDVKD. The CDR3 has 12 amino acids. The CDR3 here is CATSYRYNEQFF. In DNA form, the CDR3 reads TGTGCCACCAGCTACCGTTACAATGAGCAGTTCTTC.

This clonotype was found a few times. The chain links TRBV18 to TRBJ2-3; 9 nucleotides line up with TRBD1. The germline CDR1 and CDR2 sequences are KGHSH and LQKENI. V shed 2 bases and J 1 base; nucleotides not matched to a gene: 7. The CDR3 runs 17 residues. The CDR3, as DNA: TGTGCCAGCTCACCATATACAGGGGGCCGGGGCACAGATACGCAGTATTTT. Translating gives CASSPYTGGRGTDTQYF.

The rearrangement links TRBV20-1 to TRBJ2-1; no reliable D call. The CDR3 loop spans 11 amino acids. Germline V gene lookup returns CDR1 DFQATT and CDR2 SNEGSKA (reference sequence). In DNA form, the CDR3 reads TGCAGCTTGACAAAAAACAATGAGCAGTTCTTC. Protein product: CSLTKNNEQFF.

This clonotype was seen once. The rearrangement joins TRBV11-2 to TRBJ2-1; D is undetermined. Trimming removed 5 bases from V and 0 bases from J, with 20 bases in between. CDR1 is SGHAT and CDR2 is FQNNGV in the germline V gene. There are 18 residues in the CDR3. The CDR3 sequence is CASSLRPGRKDSYNEQFF. In nucleotides, the CDR3 is TGTGCCAGCAGCCTACGGCCGGGTCGGAAAGACTCCTACAATGAGCAGTTCTTC.

In this sample, this clonotype turned up a few times. V is TRBV15 and J is TRBJ2-2, with D hard to call. Trimming took off 1 base at V and 0 bases at J, with 24 bases between the two ends. The germline V gene has CDR1 LNHNV and CDR2 YYDKDF (reference sequence). The CDR3 spans 21 residues. The CDR3 DNA is TGTGCCACCAGCAGAGTTGGCCCCCAACTCAGGACGGCTTCGAACACCGGGGAGCTGTTTTTT. It translates to CATSRVGPQLRTASNTGELFF. Complete variable domain (other parts from reference TRBV15 and TRBJ2-2): DAMVIQNPRYQVTQFGKPVTLSCSQTLNHNVMYWYQQKSSQAPKLLFHYYDKDFNNEADTPDNFQSRRPNTSFCFLDIRSPGLGDTAMYLCATSRVGPQLRTASNTGELFFGEGSRLTVL.

This chain connects TRBV20-1 to TRBJ2-5; 7 bases agree with TRBD1. J was trimmed by 9 bases and V by 5 bases; bases with no gene match: 15. This CDR3 comprises 14 residues. Germline CDR1 reads DFQATT; CDR2 reads SNEGSKA (reference sequence). The CDR3 sequence is CSAAPQGTGVAQYF. In DNA form, the CDR3 reads TGCAGTGCTGCCCCACAGGGGACCGGGGTGGCCCAGTACTTC.

The chain recombines TRBV12-3 or TRBV12-4 with TRBJ2-1; TRBD2 aligns across 15 bases. CDR3 length: 19 amino acids. V trimming: 6 bases; J trimming: 1 base; junction bases outside the gene matches: 10. This chain's CDR3 is CASSTRTSGRERSYNEQFF. DNA for the CDR3: TGTGCCAGCAGCACTCGGACTAGCGGGAGGGAGCGGTCCTACAATGAGCAGTTCTTC.

The V gene is TRBV6-2 or TRBV6-3, the J gene TRBJ2-6; no clear D. Looked up from germline, CDR1 is MNHEY and CDR2 is SVGEGT. Trimming left V 7 bases short and J 4 bases short, with 8 bases between. The CDR3 is made up of 13 amino acids. The CDR3 sequence: CASKQPGANVLTF. In nucleotides, the CDR3 is TGTGCCAGCAAGCAACCCGGGGCCAACGTCCTGACTTTC.

This clonotype was found many times. The rearrangement uses TRBV5-1 and TRBJ2-2; 7 nucleotides agree with TRBD1. With V trimmed by 0 bases and J by 7 bases, 6 bases remained unmatched. The CDR3 length is 15 residues. Germline V gene lookup returns CDR1 SGHRS and CDR2 YFSETQ. The CDR3 region is CASSLAGQFDGELFF. CDR3 sequence (DNA): TGCGCCAGCAGCTTGGCGGGACAGTTCGACGGGGAGCTGTTTTTT. Drawing the rest from reference TRBV5-1 and TRBJ2-2, the complete variable domain is KAGVTQTPRYLIKTRGQQVTLSCSPISGHRSVSWYQQTPGQGLQFLFEYFSETQRNKGNFPGRFSGRQFSNSRSEMNVSTLELGDSALYLCASSLAGQFDGELFFGEGSRLTVL.

This clonotype came up a few times. The J gene is TRBJ1-2, the V gene TRBV6-5; D remains ambiguous. Trimming left V 6 bases short and J 9 bases short, with 14 bases between. CDR3 size: 12 residues. Germline CDR1 reads MNHEY; CDR2 reads SVGAGI. The CDR3 DNA follows: TGTGCCAGCAGGGTCGGGAGCTTGAGCTACACCTTC. Encoded protein: CASRVGSLSYTF.

The V call is TRBV5-1, the J call TRBJ2-4; a weak D match, TRBD2 (5 bases). In germline, CDR1 is SGHRS, CDR2 YFSETQ. The CDR3 has 17 amino acids. The ends were cut back, 4 bases at V and 2 bases at J, with 19 bases in the middle. CDR3 sequence: CASSREGIWGTKNIQYF. The CDR3, as DNA: TGCGCCAGCAGCCGGGAAGGGATTTGGGGAACCAAAAACATTCAGTACTTC.

This chain uses TRBV18 with TRBJ2-5, with 8 bases that match TRBD2. The CDR3 spans 16 residues. Losses at the gene ends were 2 bases for V and 3 bases for J; bases not matched to a gene: 8. Germline V gives CDR1 KGHSH, CDR2 LQKENI. The CDR3 is CASSPIYDGGEETQYF. The DNA of the CDR3 is TGTGCCAGCTCACCAATTTATGACGGGGGGGAAGAGACCCAGTACTTC.

V is TRBV5-6 and J is TRBJ1-1; a weak D match, TRBD1 (6 bases). The germline gives CDR1 SGHDT, CDR2 YYEEEE. V lost 6 bases and J 2 bases, leaving 14 bases between the germline ends. The CDR3 extends over 14 amino acids. CDR3 amino acids: CASTDRRGNTEAFF. The CDR3 DNA is TGTGCCAGCACCGACAGGAGGGGAAACACTGAAGCTTTCTTT.

This clonotype was counted a few times. CDR3 loop: CSALSGNEQFF. The CDR3 region has the DNA TGCAGTGCCCTTTCGGGGAATGAGCAGTTCTTC. V is TRBV20-1 and J is TRBJ2-1, with D tentatively TRBD2 (5 bases). Germline CDR1 DFQATT, CDR2 SNEGSKA (reference sequence). This CDR3 region has 11 residues. Deletions cut 6 bases from V and 7 bases from J, with 10 bases between.

This sequence joins TRBV10-3 and TRBJ2-7; 10 bases fit TRBD1. CDR1 is ENHRY and CDR2 is SYGVKD in the germline V gene. Losses at the gene ends were 6 bases for V and 4 bases for J; bases not matched to a gene: 0. The CDR3 totals 12 residues. CDR3 bases: TGTGCCATCAGGGGACAGGGGTACGAGCAGTACTTC. Its protein product is CAIRGQGYEQYF.

This clonotype showed up just a few times. The chain is built from TRBV6-2 or TRBV6-3 and TRBJ2-7; D may match TRBD1 or TRBD2 (6 bases each). The CDR3 contains 14 residues. V lost 5 bases and J lost 2, with 13 bases in between. The germline V gene has CDR1 MNHEY and CDR2 SVGEGT. The CDR3 bases are TGTGCCAGCAGTCTGGGGGGCTTCACCTACGAGCAGTACGTC. This translates into CASSLGGFTYEQYV.

The chain carries TRBV7-9 and TRBJ2-1; a weak D match, TRBD2 (6 bases). The length of the CDR3 is 16 residues. Trimming removed 5 bases at V and 5 bases at J, with 19 bases between. Germline V gene lookup returns CDR1 SEHNR and CDR2 FQNEAQ (reference sequence). The CDR3 protein is CASSDTYGRSDNEQFF. CDR3 nucleotides: TGTGCCAGCAGCGACACCTACGGGAGATCGGACAATGAGCAGTTCTTC.

The rearrangement joins TRBV19 to TRBJ2-2, with 8 bases fitting TRBD2. Germline loops: CDR1 LNHDA, CDR2 SQIVND (reference sequence). The CDR3 has 17 amino acids. V was clipped by 2 bases and J by 4 bases; unmatched bases: 9. The CDR3 protein is CASSISSGRLGTGELFF. DNA of the CDR3: TGTGCCAGTAGTATATCGAGCGGGAGACTAGGCACCGGGGAGCTGTTTTTT.

The chain links TRBV29-1 to TRBJ2-1; tentative D call: TRBD1 (5 bases). The germline V gene encodes CDR1 SQVTM and CDR2 ANQGSEA. V was shortened by 1 base and J by 3 bases, with 10 bases between the two germline ends. The CDR3 spans 14 residues. The CDR3 protein is CSVEVRGSYNEQFF. The CDR3 coding sequence is TGCAGCGTTGAAGTAAGGGGCAGCTACAATGAGCAGTTCTTC.

This chain links TRBV6-5 with TRBJ1-2; D unclear. This CDR3 comprises 11 residues. Germline-derived CDR1 and CDR2 are MNHEY and SVGAGI. Trimming left V 6 bases short and J 4 bases short, with 6 bases between. CDR3 protein: CASSTSYGYTF. For the CDR3, the DNA is TGTGCCAGCAGCACCAGCTATGGCTACACCTTC.

This clonotype turned up a few times. The V call is TRBV2, the J call TRBJ1-4, with a possible D match to TRBD1 (6 bases). The CDR3 is 14 residues long. V lost 6 bases, J lost 5 bases, and 13 bases lay in between. Germline V gives CDR1 SNHLY, CDR2 FYNNEI. Written as DNA, the CDR3 is TGTGCCAGCAGAGCCGGACAGATGAATGAAAAACTGTTTTTT. Protein sequence: CASRAGQMNEKLFF.

The chain employs TRBV5-1 and TRBJ2-5; weak D call: TRBD2 (5 bases). The V end was cut by 7 bases, the J end by 4 bases, with 17 bases between. Germline V lookup: CDR1 SGHRS, CDR2 YFSETQ. The CDR3 loop spans 14 amino acids. The CDR3 DNA follows: TGCGCCAGCGGCGGGCCTACAATGGGAGAGACCCAGTACTTC. It encodes CASGGPTMGETQYF. The full variable domain, rest sourced from reference TRBV5-1 and TRBJ2-5, is KAGVTQTPRYLIKTRGQQVTLSCSPISGHRSVSWYQQTPGQGLQFLFEYFSETQRNKGNFPGRFSGRQFSNSRSEMNVSTLELGDSALYLCASGGPTMGETQYFGPGTRLLVL.